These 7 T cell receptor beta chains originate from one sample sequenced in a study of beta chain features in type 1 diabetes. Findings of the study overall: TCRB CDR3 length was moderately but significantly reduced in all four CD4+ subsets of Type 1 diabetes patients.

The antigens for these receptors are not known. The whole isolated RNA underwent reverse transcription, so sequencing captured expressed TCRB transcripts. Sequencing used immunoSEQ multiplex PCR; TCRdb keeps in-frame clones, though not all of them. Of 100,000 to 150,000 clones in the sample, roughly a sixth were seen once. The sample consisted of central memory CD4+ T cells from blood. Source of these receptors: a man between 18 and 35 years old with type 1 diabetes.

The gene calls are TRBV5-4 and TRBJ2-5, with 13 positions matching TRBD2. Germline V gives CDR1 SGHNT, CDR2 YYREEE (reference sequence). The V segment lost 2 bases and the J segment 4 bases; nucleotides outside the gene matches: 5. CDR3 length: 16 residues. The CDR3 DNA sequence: TGTGCCAGCAGCTTAGCGACTAGCGGGAGGTTAGAGACCCAGTACTTC. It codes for CASSLATSGRLETQYF. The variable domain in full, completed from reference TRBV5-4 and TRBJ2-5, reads ETGVTQSPTHLIKTRGQQVTLRCSSQSGHNTVSWYQQALGQGPQFIFQYYREEENGRGNFPPRFSGLQFPNYSSELNVNALELDDSALYLCASSLATSGRLETQYFGPGTRLLVL.

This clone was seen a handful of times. The CDR3 DNA follows: TGTGCCATCAGGCCTCAGGGCCAAGAGACCCAGTACTTC. Translation: CAIRPQGQETQYF. The rearrangement joins TRBV10-3 to TRBJ2-5; possible D gene TRBD1, 5 bases. Deletions cut 6 bases from V and 1 base from J, with 9 bases between. CDR1 is ENHRY, CDR2 SYGVKD, per germline. The CDR3 is 13 amino acids.

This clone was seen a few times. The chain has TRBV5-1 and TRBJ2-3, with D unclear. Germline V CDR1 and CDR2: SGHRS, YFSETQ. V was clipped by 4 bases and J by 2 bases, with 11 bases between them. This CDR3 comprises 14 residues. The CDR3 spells CASSGLGTTDTQYF. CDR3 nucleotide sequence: TGCGCCAGCAGCGGGCTGGGCACCACAGATACGCAGTATTTT.

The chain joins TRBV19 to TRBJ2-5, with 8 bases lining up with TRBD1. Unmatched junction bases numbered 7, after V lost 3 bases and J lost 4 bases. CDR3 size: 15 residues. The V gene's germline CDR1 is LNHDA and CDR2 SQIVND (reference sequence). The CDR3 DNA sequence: TGTGCCAGTAGTATTCGGACAGGGATGAGAGAGACCCAGTACTTC. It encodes CASSIRTGMRETQYF.

CDR3 protein: CASSVLRGTGYGYTF. The CDR3 region has the DNA TGTGCCAGTAGTGTCCTCCGTGGGACAGGGTATGGCTACACCTTC. The chain combines TRBV19 with TRBJ1-2; 9 nucleotides agree with TRBD1. The CDR3 covers 15 residues. Germline V lookup: CDR1 LNHDA, CDR2 SQIVND (reference sequence). The junction had 9 bases not matched to a gene; V was cut back by 5 bases and J by 5 bases. Together with reference TRBV19 and TRBJ1-2, the CDR3 gives the full variable domain: DGGITQSPKYLFRKEGQNVTLSCEQNLNHDAMYWYRQDPGQGLRLIYYSQIVNDFQKGDIAEGYSVSREKKESFPLTVTSAQKNPTAFYLCASSVLRGTGYGYTFGSGTRLTVV.

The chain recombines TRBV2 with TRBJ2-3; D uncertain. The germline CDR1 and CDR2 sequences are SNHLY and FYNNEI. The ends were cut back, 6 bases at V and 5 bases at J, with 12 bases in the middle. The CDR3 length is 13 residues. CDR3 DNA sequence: TGTGCCAGCAGGGAACCCTTTGGAGATACGCAGTATTTT. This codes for CASREPFGDTQYF.

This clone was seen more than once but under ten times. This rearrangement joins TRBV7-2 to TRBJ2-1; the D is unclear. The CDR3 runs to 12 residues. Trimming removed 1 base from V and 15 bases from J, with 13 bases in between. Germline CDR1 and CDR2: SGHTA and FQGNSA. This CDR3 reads CASSLEGVRSFF. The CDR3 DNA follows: TGTGCCAGCAGCTTAGAAGGAGTCAGGTCGTTCTTC.